This T cell receptor beta chain was observed in a study of human versus mouse CDR3 diversity and MHC coevolution. Naive CD4 T cells, CD45RO-negative and CD62L-positive, were flow-sorted from PBMCs. The data were produced by immunoSEQ multiplex PCR, yet TCRdb's version contains in-frame clones alone and is incomplete. The data contain approximately 81,000 clones, 80% to 95% of them singletons. The CDR3 consists of 12 residues. Germline V CDR1 and CDR2: SQVTM, ANQGSEA. V trimming: 6 bases; J trimming: 3 bases; junction bases outside the gene matches: 5. What was sequenced was naive CD4+ T cells from blood. This sample's subset: CD45RO-negative CD62L-positive naive CD4 T cells. The gene calls are TRBV29-1 and TRBJ2-7, with 7 bases lining up with TRBD1. The source of this sequence is a person aged 25 to 69 in good health. Here the CDR3 DNA reads TGCAGCGTCCAGGGACAGCTCTACGAGCAGTACTTC. Encoded protein: CSVQGQLYEQYF.